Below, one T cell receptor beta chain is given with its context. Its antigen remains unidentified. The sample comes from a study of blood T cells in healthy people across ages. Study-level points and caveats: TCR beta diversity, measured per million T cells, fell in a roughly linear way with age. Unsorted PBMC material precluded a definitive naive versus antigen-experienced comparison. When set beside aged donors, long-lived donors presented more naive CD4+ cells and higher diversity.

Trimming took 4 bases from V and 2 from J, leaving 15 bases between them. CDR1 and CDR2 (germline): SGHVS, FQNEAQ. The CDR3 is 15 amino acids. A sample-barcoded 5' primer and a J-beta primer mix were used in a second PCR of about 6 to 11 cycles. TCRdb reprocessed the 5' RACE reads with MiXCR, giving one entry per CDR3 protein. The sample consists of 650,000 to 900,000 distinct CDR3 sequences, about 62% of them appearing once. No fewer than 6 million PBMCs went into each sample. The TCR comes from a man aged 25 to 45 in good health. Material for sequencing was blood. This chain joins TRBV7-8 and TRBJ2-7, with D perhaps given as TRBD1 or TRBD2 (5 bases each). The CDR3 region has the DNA TGTGCCAGCAGCTGGGACCTCCGGTCGACCTACGAGCAGTACTTC. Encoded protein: CASSWDLRSTYEQYF.